These T cell receptor beta chains were read from a single sample in a study of blood T cell repertoires in COVID-19. Here immunoSEQ multiplex PCR was the method, and the copy in TCRdb shows in-frame clones only, minus some. The sample shows approximately 240,000 clones, about 88% of them seen only once. The sample consisted of peripheral blood. All receptors derive from a woman aged 40 to 50 who had recovered from COVID-19. The CDR3 runs from the conserved cysteine through the conserved F or W. The D gene is left open where the match is weak. Some rows have no size entry. The others give once, few or many, or a class for an expanded clone.

J | size | D | V | DNA | CDR3
TRBJ2-5 | - | - | TRBV28 | TGTGCCAGCAGAATCCTGGGGGAGGATGAGACCCAGTACTTC | CASRILGEDETQYF
TRBJ1-1 | once | - | TRBV9 | TGTGCCAGCAGCGTAGAAGAGACAGGGAACACTGAAGCTTTCTTT | CASSVEETGNTEAFF
TRBJ1-3 | - | - | TRBV9 | TGTGCCAGCAGCGTAGGGACAGTCAGCTCTGGAAACACCATATATTTT | CASSVGTVSSGNTIYF
TRBJ1-5 | once | TRBD1 | TRBV6-6 | TGTGCCAGCAGCCCGGGACAGGGTGGGAATCAGCCCCAGCATTTT | CASSPGQGGNQPQHF
TRBJ1-2 | - | - | TRBV5-4 | TGTGCCAGCAGCTTGTCCCCGGGGGTGGGCTACACCTTC | CASSLSPGVGYTF
TRBJ2-7 | once | - | TRBV11-3 | TGTGCCAGCAGCTTAAGGGGTTTCTACGAGCAGTACTTC | CASSLRGFYEQYF
TRBJ1-2 | - | TRBD1 | TRBV5-1 | TGCGCCAGCAGCCCAAAGACGGACAGGGGAAAAGGCTACACCTTC | CASSPKTDRGKGYTF
TRBJ2-5 | - | - | TRBV2 | TGTGCCAGCAGTGCCCCCCGAGTGAACCAAGAGACCCAGTACTTC | CASSAPRVNQETQYF
TRBJ2-1 | few | - | TRBV24-1 | TGTGCCACCAGTGATTTCAACAGGGCTCCCGAGGATGAGCAGTTCTTC | CATSDFNRAPEDEQFF
TRBJ2-5 | - | TRBD2 | TRBV4-3 | TGCGCCAGCAGCCGCCAGGAGGGAGCGGGAGGGCGCGGGACCCAGTACTTC | CASSRQEGAGGRGTQYF
TRBJ1-5 | - | TRBD1 | TRBV7-2 | TGTGCCAGCAGCTTGTTACAGGGGGCGCGTTGGCATTTT | CASSLLQGARWHF
TRBJ2-1 | - | - | TRBV25-1 | TGTGCCAGCAGTTTTAGGAGGGTACCCTACAATGAGCAGTTCTTC | CASSFRRVPYNEQFF
TRBJ2-2 | - | - | TRBV5-4 | TGTGCCAGCAGCTGGGCAGTCGGGGAGCTGTTTTTT | CASSWAVGELFF
TRBJ2-6 | - | - | TRBV28 | TGTGCCAGCACCTACCTAAATTCCGGCAGGGAACTTGGGGGGGCCAACGTCCTGACTTTC | CASTYLNSGRELGGANVLTF
TRBJ1-1 | - | - | TRBV7-2 | TGTGCCAGCAGCTCCCAACTCGCTGAAGCTTTCTTT | CASSSQLAEAFF
TRBJ2-1 | - | - | TRBV11-2 | TGTGCCAGCAGCTTAGGTGTGCGGGCATCGAACTCCTACAATGAGCAGTTCTTC | CASSLGVRASNSYNEQFF
TRBJ2-2 | - | - | TRBV6-6 | TGTGCCAGCAGTTACTCGAAAGGCGGGGACGGGGAGCTGTTTTTT | CASSYSKGGDGELFF
TRBJ2-1 | - | TRBD2 | TRBV9 | TGTGCCAGCAGCGTATCCCATGGACTAGCGGGGGGGAACAATGAGCAGTTCTTC | CASSVSHGLAGGNNEQFF
TRBJ1-2 | - | - | TRBV7-3 | TGTGCCAGCAGCTTACAGGATAACTATGGCTACACCTTC | CASSLQDNYGYTF
TRBJ2-2 | - | - | TRBV24-1 | TGTGCCACCAGTCCCGCGGCCGGGGAGCTGTTTTTT | CATSPAAGELFF
TRBJ2-1 | few | TRBD1 | TRBV28 | TGTGCCAGCAGCCACAAACCGGGACAGGGTTCGGGTGAGCAGTTCTTC | CASSHKPGQGSGEQFF
TRBJ2-7 | - | TRBD1 | TRBV2 | TGTGCCAGCAGTTTTGCAGGGGGCGAGCAGTACTTC | CASSFAGGEQYF
TRBJ2-1 | once | TRBD2 | TRBV18 | TGTGCCAGCTCACCGGGACTAGCGGGAGTAAATGAGCAGTTCTTC | CASSPGLAGVNEQFF
TRBJ2-1 | - | - | TRBV11-2 | TGTGCCAGCAGCTTATTCGGGGGTAGTGATGAGCAGTTCTTC | CASSLFGGSDEQFF
TRBJ1-4 | - | - | TRBV5-1 | TGCGCCAGCAGCTTGGACCCACAGGGTGGGCCAACTAATGAAAAACTGTTTTTT | CASSLDPQGGPTNEKLFF
TRBJ2-1 | - | TRBD2 | TRBV9 | TGTGCCAGCAGCGTAGAGGGAGCGGGAGGAGGTGAGCAGTTCTTC | CASSVEGAGGGEQFF
TRBJ1-3 | medium-sized | - | TRBV29-1 | TGCAGCGTTCCGATCGGGGGAAACACCATATATTTT | CSVPIGGNTIYF
TRBJ1-5 | once | - | TRBV5-5 | TGTGCCAGCAGCTTCGGTCCACGTCAGGGCAATCAGCCCCAGCATTTT | CASSFGPRQGNQPQHF
TRBJ1-3 | - | - | TRBV24-1 | TGTGCCACCAGTCCTAGGGAGGCAGGATGGCTCTCTGGAAACACCATATATTTT | CATSPREAGWLSGNTIYF
TRBJ2-1 | few | - | TRBV4-2 | TGTGCCAGCAGCCCGAGACAGACTGACTACAATGAGCAGTTCTTC | CASSPRQTDYNEQFF
TRBJ1-3 | - | TRBD1 | TRBV9 | TGTGCCAGCAGCGTAGACAGGGGGTATTACTCTGGAAACACCATATATTTT | CASSVDRGYYSGNTIYF
TRBJ2-1 | - | TRBD2 | TRBV19 | TGTGCCAGTAGGTCGACTAGCCCGCCTTCCTACAATGAGCAGTTCTTC | CASRSTSPPSYNEQFF
TRBJ2-1 | once | TRBD2 | TRBV7-9 | TGTGCCAGCAGCTTAGGTGGCGGGGGTGAGCAGTTCTTC | CASSLGGGGEQFF
TRBJ2-7 | - | TRBD1 | TRBV2 | TGTGCCAGCAGGGCCGGACAGGGGGCGCCTGAGCAGTACTTC | CASRAGQGAPEQYF
TRBJ1-3 | - | - | TRBV7-2 | TGTGCCAGCAGCTTGGGAGGCGCCTCTGGAAACACCATATATTTT | CASSLGGASGNTIYF
TRBJ1-3 | - | TRBD1 | TRBV7-2 | TGTGCCAGCAGCTTACAGGGGGCTTCCGGAAACACCATATATTTT | CASSLQGASGNTIYF
TRBJ1-5 | few | - | TRBV4-1 | TGCGCCAGCAGCCAAGAGGGGGCAGGGATTAGCAATCAGCCCCAGCATTTT | CASSQEGAGISNQPQHF
TRBJ2-7 | - | - | TRBV6-5 | TGTGCCAGCAGTTATGTCGCGAGGCCGGGTTCCTACGAGCAGTACTTC | CASSYVARPGSYEQYF
TRBJ2-1 | few | TRBD2 | TRBV19 | TGTGCCAGTAGTATCCCCGATTGGGCGGGAGGGATGGATGAGCAGTTCTTC | CASSIPDWAGGMDEQFF
TRBJ1-4 | - | TRBD1 | TRBV11-3 | TGTGCCAGCAGCTGGGGACAGGGACGAAATGAAAAACTGTTTTTT | CASSWGQGRNEKLFF
TRBJ2-3 | - | - | TRBV7-2 | TGTGCCAGCAGCTTTGGGTGGGCTGGCGGGCCCACTAGCACAGATACGCAGTATTTT | CASSFGWAGGPTSTDTQYF
TRBJ1-3 | few | TRBD1 | TRBV28 | TGTGCCAGCACCACAGGGGGCTCTGGAAACACCATATATTTT | CASTTGGSGNTIYF
TRBJ1-2 | - | - | TRBV15 | TGTGCCACCAGCAGAAAGGGCAGGGGACCCTATGGCTACACCTTC | CATSRKGRGPYGYTF
TRBJ2-2 | - | TRBD1 | TRBV11-3 | TGTGCCAGCAGCTTATACGGGACAGGGGGTCGGACCGGGGAGCTGTTTTTT | CASSLYGTGGRTGELFF
TRBJ2-2 | - | - | TRBV2 | TGTGCCAGCAGTAGCGAATCCCTCGGGGAGCTGTTTTTT | CASSSESLGELFF
TRBJ2-3 | few | TRBD2 | TRBV6-1 | TGTGCCAGCAGTGAAGTCACGGGAGGGCCAGATACGCAGTATTTT | CASSEVTGGPDTQYF
TRBJ1-5 | few | TRBD1 | TRBV5-1 | TGCGCCAGCAGCTTGGATGGGACAGGGGGTCTTCATCAGCCCCAGCATTTT | CASSLDGTGGLHQPQHF
TRBJ2-1 | - | TRBD1 | TRBV10-3 | TGTGCCATCAGAGGGACAGGGACAGGATCCTACAATGAGCAGTTCTTC | CAIRGTGTGSYNEQFF
TRBJ2-2 | - | TRBD2 | TRBV4-1 | TGCGCCAGCAGCCAAGTGTTAGCGGGGAACACCGGGGAGCTGTTTTTT | CASSQVLAGNTGELFF
TRBJ2-5 | - | TRBD2 | TRBV7-8 | TGTGCCAGCAGCTACCTTCTAGCGGGAGGGGGCCCAGAGACCCAGTACTTC | CASSYLLAGGGPETQYF
TRBJ1-4 | - | - | TRBV11-2 | TGTGCCAGCAGCTTAGACAGGGGCAGAGATGAAAAACTGTTTTTT | CASSLDRGRDEKLFF
TRBJ2-2 | - | - | TRBV5-1 | TGCGCCAGCAGCTTGTACGAGTTTAACACCGGGGAGCTGTTTTTT | CASSLYEFNTGELFF
TRBJ2-5 | - | TRBD2 | TRBV5-8 | TGTGCCAGCAGCTTCGTTCGTCGCCTAGCGGGGGGCCAAGAGACCCAGTACTTC | CASSFVRRLAGGQETQYF
TRBJ2-1 | - | TRBD2 | TRBV5-1 | TGCGCCAGCAGCTTGGAACCGGGACTAGTTTACAATGAGCAGTTCTTC | CASSLEPGLVYNEQFF
TRBJ2-7 | - | - | TRBV4-3 | TGCGCCAGCAGCCAAGCACGGTCTCGCCTCTACGAGCAGTACTTC | CASSQARSRLYEQYF